These T cell receptor beta chains were read from a single sample in a study of vaccination effects on CD4 cells after COVID-19. Measured with immunoSEQ multiplex PCR; TCRdb has only the in-frame clones, and not every one. The table includes about 26,000 clones, nearly 80% detected once. These receptors are not linked to any known antigen. Specimen: CD4+ T cells from PBMCs cultured with SARS-CoV-2 spike peptides, collected after COVID-19 vaccination. The receptors stem from a human donor who received a COVID-19 vaccine. Some clones in this sample may be carry-over from other donors' samples. CDR3s include the opening cysteine and the closing phenylalanine or tryptophan. A D gene is named only where the DNA matches it firmly. For some rows the clone size is stated as once, few or many, or as a class when expanded; others skip it.

clone_size: .
v_call: TRBV12-5
j_call: TRBJ1-4
d_call: .
cdr3_nt: TGTGCTAGTGGTTTGGCCGCTCTGGGCAGGGTTGGTGAAAAACTGTTTTTT
cdr3_aa: CASGLAALGRVGEKLFF

clone_size: .
v_call: TRBV9
j_call: TRBJ2-1
d_call: .
cdr3_nt: TGTGCCAGCAGCGTAGCAGGAGTTGGGAGTTCCCACAATGAGCAGTTCTTC
cdr3_aa: CASSVAGVGSSHNEQFF

clone_size: few
v_call: TRBV21-1
j_call: TRBJ1-3
d_call: .
cdr3_nt: TGTGCCAGCAGCAGAGGTGGGCCGGGACAGGGCTCCCTCTCTGGAAACACCATATATTTT
cdr3_aa: CASSRGGPGQGSLSGNTIYF

clone_size: .
v_call: TRBV12-3/TRBV12-4
j_call: TRBJ2-4
d_call: .
cdr3_nt: TGTGCCAGCAGGTACGATGGAGACATTCAGTACTTC
cdr3_aa: CASRYDGDIQYF

clone_size: .
v_call: TRBV7-2
j_call: TRBJ2-5
d_call: TRBD2
cdr3_nt: TGTGCCAGCAGCTTAGGCGGGAGGGACGAGACCCAGTACTTC
cdr3_aa: CASSLGGRDETQYF

clone_size: .
v_call: TRBV14
j_call: TRBJ2-3
d_call: .
cdr3_nt: TGTGCCAGCAGCCAAGAACAGCTCAGCACAGATACGCAGTATTTT
cdr3_aa: CASSQEQLSTDTQYF

clone_size: .
v_call: TRBV29-1
j_call: TRBJ2-2
d_call: .
cdr3_nt: TGCAGCGTACGGACCGCGAACACCGGGGAGCTGTTTTTT
cdr3_aa: CSVRTANTGELFF

clone_size: .
v_call: TRBV2
j_call: TRBJ2-4
d_call: .
cdr3_nt: TGTGCCAGCAGTGTGGGAGCCGAGGACATTCAGTACTTC
cdr3_aa: CASSVGAEDIQYF

clone_size: once
v_call: TRBV7-3
j_call: TRBJ2-5
d_call: TRBD2
cdr3_nt: TGTGCCAGCAGCTTAGGAGGGCGGGGGGAGACCCAGTACTTC
cdr3_aa: CASSLGGRGETQYF

clone_size: .
v_call: TRBV5-3
j_call: TRBJ1-2
d_call: .
cdr3_nt: TGTGCCAGAAGCTTGTACGCAAAGGGGCCGCGTAACGGCCGCTATGGCTACACCTTC
cdr3_aa: CARSLYAKGPRNGRYGYTF

clone_size: .
v_call: TRBV7-6
j_call: TRBJ1-1
d_call: TRBD1
cdr3_nt: TGTGCCAGCAGCTTAAACCCAGGGGGCATGAACACTGAAGCTTTCTTT
cdr3_aa: CASSLNPGGMNTEAFF

clone_size: .
v_call: TRBV24-1
j_call: TRBJ2-5
d_call: .
cdr3_nt: TGTGCCACCAGTGGCCCCTCCGGGGGTAAAGAGACCCAGTACTTC
cdr3_aa: CATSGPSGGKETQYF

clone_size: .
v_call: TRBV18
j_call: TRBJ2-3
d_call: TRBD2
cdr3_nt: TGTGCCAGCTCACCCGCGGGGGGCACAGATACGCAGTATTTT
cdr3_aa: CASSPAGGTDTQYF

clone_size: .
v_call: TRBV12-3/TRBV12-4
j_call: TRBJ1-2
d_call: .
cdr3_nt: TGTGCCAGCAGTATTCGCAGGGGTAATGGCTACACCTTC
cdr3_aa: CASSIRRGNGYTF

clone_size: .
v_call: TRBV3-1/TRBV3-2
j_call: TRBJ2-2
d_call: .
cdr3_nt: TGTGCCAGCAGCCAAGACGCCCGGACCCCGAACACCGGGGAGCTGTTTTTT
cdr3_aa: CASSQDARTPNTGELFF

clone_size: once
v_call: TRBV3-1/TRBV3-2
j_call: TRBJ1-5
d_call: TRBD1
cdr3_nt: TGTGCCAGCAGCCAAGTTCCAGGGGGTGGTCAGCCCCAGCATTTT
cdr3_aa: CASSQVPGGGQPQHF

clone_size: few
v_call: TRBV6-2/TRBV6-3
j_call: TRBJ1-1
d_call: .
cdr3_nt: TGTGCCATCAGCAGGGGTAACACTGAAGCTTTCTTT
cdr3_aa: CAISRGNTEAFF

clone_size: .
v_call: TRBV6-5
j_call: TRBJ2-1
d_call: TRBD2
cdr3_nt: TGTGCCAGCCGACTAGCGGTTGGCAATGAGCAGTTCTTC
cdr3_aa: CASRLAVGNEQFF

clone_size: .
v_call: TRBV19
j_call: TRBJ2-6
d_call: TRBD2
cdr3_nt: TGTGCCAGTAGTGCTTACCTAGCGGGGGTTGGGGCCAACGTCCTGACTTTC
cdr3_aa: CASSAYLAGVGANVLTF

clone_size: once
v_call: TRBV19
j_call: TRBJ1-1
d_call: .
cdr3_nt: TGTGCCAGTAGTCCAACCCGGGACAACACTGAAGCTTTCTTT
cdr3_aa: CASSPTRDNTEAFF

clone_size: .
v_call: TRBV9
j_call: TRBJ2-3
d_call: TRBD2
cdr3_nt: TGTGCCAGCAGCGTAGGACTAGCGGGGGCGCAGGATACGCAGTATTTT
cdr3_aa: CASSVGLAGAQDTQYF

clone_size: .
v_call: TRBV18
j_call: TRBJ1-5
d_call: TRBD1
cdr3_nt: TGTGCCAGCTCACCTGGGGACAGGGGCGATACTCAGCCCCAGCATTTT
cdr3_aa: CASSPGDRGDTQPQHF

clone_size: .
v_call: TRBV5-1
j_call: TRBJ2-5
d_call: .
cdr3_nt: TGCGCCAGCAGCTCCATATTTGGGGAGAAGACCCAGTACTTC
cdr3_aa: CASSSIFGEKTQYF

clone_size: .
v_call: TRBV27
j_call: TRBJ1-5
d_call: .
cdr3_nt: TGTGCCAGCAGTTCAGGACTAATCAATCAGCCCCAGCATTTT
cdr3_aa: CASSSGLINQPQHF

clone_size: .
v_call: TRBV7-9
j_call: TRBJ1-2
d_call: .
cdr3_nt: TGTGCCAGCAGCTTAGCCCTATACGGGGGAGGCTACACCTTC
cdr3_aa: CASSLALYGGGYTF

clone_size: .
v_call: TRBV7-7
j_call: TRBJ2-3
d_call: TRBD1
cdr3_nt: TGTGCCAGCAGCTTGGGACAGGCAGATACGCAGTATTTT
cdr3_aa: CASSLGQADTQYF

clone_size: .
v_call: TRBV7-3
j_call: TRBJ2-2
d_call: .
cdr3_nt: TGTGCCAGCAGCTCGACGGTTAACACCGGGGAGCTGTTTTTT
cdr3_aa: CASSSTVNTGELFF

clone_size: .
v_call: TRBV28
j_call: TRBJ1-1
d_call: TRBD1
cdr3_nt: TGTGCCAGCAGCTTCCCGACAGGGTGGCGCACTGAAGCTTTCTTT
cdr3_aa: CASSFPTGWRTEAFF

clone_size: .
v_call: TRBV6-1
j_call: TRBJ1-3
d_call: TRBD1
cdr3_nt: TGTGCCAGCAGTGACGGACAGGGCGGTTCTGGAAACACCATATATTTT
cdr3_aa: CASSDGQGGSGNTIYF

clone_size: once
v_call: TRBV2
j_call: TRBJ2-3
d_call: .
cdr3_nt: TGTGCCAGCAACAGGGCCAAAGATACGCAGTATTTT
cdr3_aa: CASNRAKDTQYF

clone_size: .
v_call: TRBV28
j_call: TRBJ1-3
d_call: .
cdr3_nt: TGTGCCAGCAGCATATCCTCGGGTCGGGGAAACACCATATATTTT
cdr3_aa: CASSISSGRGNTIYF

clone_size: .
v_call: TRBV7-2
j_call: TRBJ1-2
d_call: .
cdr3_nt: TGTGCCAGCAGCTTATCCTCCCTCTATGGCTACACCTTC
cdr3_aa: CASSLSSLYGYTF

clone_size: .
v_call: TRBV5-6
j_call: TRBJ2-1
d_call: .
cdr3_nt: TGTGCCAGCGGAAACAGGGAGCAGTTCTTC
cdr3_aa: CASGNREQFF

clone_size: once
v_call: TRBV24-1
j_call: TRBJ2-2
d_call: .
cdr3_nt: TGTGCCACCAGTGATGCCCGGGGGAATGAGCGGAACACCGGGGAGCTGTTTTTT
cdr3_aa: CATSDARGNERNTGELFF

clone_size: .
v_call: TRBV19
j_call: TRBJ1-2
d_call: .
cdr3_nt: TGTGCCAGTAGTATTGCCGCGGCCAGCAGTTATGGCTACACCTTC
cdr3_aa: CASSIAAASSYGYTF

clone_size: .
v_call: TRBV2
j_call: TRBJ2-5
d_call: .
cdr3_nt: TGTGCCAGCAAGACCTTATCGGCTCGGACCCAGTACTTC
cdr3_aa: CASKTLSARTQYF

clone_size: .
v_call: TRBV10-3
j_call: TRBJ2-3
d_call: TRBD2
cdr3_nt: TGTGCCATCAGTGAGGGCGGGAGTGCTAGCACAGATACGCAGTATTTT
cdr3_aa: CAISEGGSASTDTQYF

clone_size: .
v_call: TRBV20-1
j_call: TRBJ1-2
d_call: .
cdr3_nt: TGCAGTGCTAGTCGGGGGCGCAAAGCTAACTATGGCTACACCTTC
cdr3_aa: CSASRGRKANYGYTF

clone_size: .
v_call: TRBV6-2/TRBV6-3
j_call: TRBJ1-2
d_call: .
cdr3_nt: TGTGCCAGCAGCTCGGACATGAACTATGGCTACACCTTC
cdr3_aa: CASSSDMNYGYTF

clone_size: .
v_call: TRBV6-5
j_call: TRBJ1-6
d_call: .
cdr3_nt: TGTGCCAGCAGTTACTCCGACAGCAGCTTTTCACCCCTCCACTTT
cdr3_aa: CASSYSDSSFSPLHF

clone_size: once
v_call: TRBV5-1
j_call: TRBJ2-5
d_call: .
cdr3_nt: TGCGCCAGCAGCCGCGAACAAGAGACCCAGTACTTC
cdr3_aa: CASSREQETQYF

clone_size: .
v_call: TRBV7-3
j_call: TRBJ2-3
d_call: .
cdr3_nt: TGTGCCAGCAGCTTAGACGGGTACGTGACAGATACGCAGTATTTT
cdr3_aa: CASSLDGYVTDTQYF

clone_size: .
v_call: TRBV7-3
j_call: TRBJ2-3
d_call: .
cdr3_nt: TGTGCCAGCAGCTTAAGAGGGGTCCTTACAGATACGCAGTATTTT
cdr3_aa: CASSLRGVLTDTQYF

clone_size: .
v_call: TRBV4-1
j_call: TRBJ2-5
d_call: .
cdr3_nt: TGCGCCAGCAGCCAAGCCGAAGACCCGAGGACCCAGTACTTC
cdr3_aa: CASSQAEDPRTQYF

clone_size: .
v_call: TRBV24-1
j_call: TRBJ2-1
d_call: TRBD1
cdr3_nt: TGTGCCACCAGTTCAGGGGGTAGTGAGCAGTTCTTC
cdr3_aa: CATSSGGSEQFF

clone_size: .
v_call: TRBV28
j_call: TRBJ1-4
d_call: .
cdr3_nt: TGTGCCACCACATCGCCACCAACTAATGAAAAACTGTTTTTT
cdr3_aa: CATTSPPTNEKLFF

clone_size: .
v_call: TRBV30
j_call: TRBJ1-4
d_call: .
cdr3_nt: TGTGCCTGGAGTGCGTCAGGTCCGTACGAAAAACTGTTTTTT
cdr3_aa: CAWSASGPYEKLFF

clone_size: .
v_call: TRBV3-1/TRBV3-2
j_call: TRBJ1-2
d_call: .
cdr3_nt: TGTGCCAGCAGCCAAAACCGCGGATTCGGGGGCTACACCTTC
cdr3_aa: CASSQNRGFGGYTF

clone_size: .
v_call: TRBV5-1
j_call: TRBJ1-6
d_call: .
cdr3_nt: TGCGCCAGCAGCTTCGCCCCCCCACAGGGAGGGAATTCACCCCTCCACTTT
cdr3_aa: CASSFAPPQGGNSPLHF

clone_size: .
v_call: TRBV3-1/TRBV3-2
j_call: TRBJ1-1
d_call: .
cdr3_nt: TGTGCCAGCAGCCAGGGGGTGTCTGAAGCTTTCTTT
cdr3_aa: CASSQGVSEAFF

clone_size: once
v_call: TRBV7-3
j_call: TRBJ1-3
d_call: .
cdr3_nt: TGTGCCAGCTCCTCGGGACCCGGGAACACCATATATTTT
cdr3_aa: CASSSGPGNTIYF